The 25 T cell receptor beta chains below were found in one sample sequenced in a study of CD8+CD57+ T cells in acquired aplastic anemia. For sequencing, patients were chosen who had shown expansion of CD8+CD57+ cells by flow cytometry. Genomic DNA, the template, was used for profiling of the TCR beta VDJ and CDR3. TCRdb reprocessed the reads via MiXCR and lists one record per CDR3 protein. The data show roughly 250,000 distinct CDR3 sequences, approximately 80% seen once. Material: sorted CD4+, CD8+, or CD8+CD57+ T cells (not recorded which) from PBMCs. Receptors were obtained from a human donor with aplastic anemia.

A note on this clonotype: A read error may account for a junction end that differs from germline. The V call is TRBV7-9, the J call TRBJ1-6, with D uncertain. The V gene's germline CDR1 is SEHNR and CDR2 FQNEAQ (reference sequence). The CDR3 runs to 15 residues. The CDR3 region is CASSFTSSYNSPHHF. Here the CDR3 DNA reads TGTGCCAGCAGCTTTACAAGCTCCTATAATTCACCCCACCACTTC. Looking up the rest from reference TRBV7-9 and TRBJ1-6 gives the full variable domain: DTGVSQNPRHKITKRGQNVTFRCDPISEHNRLYWYRQTLGQGPEFLTYFQNEAQLEKSRLLSDRFSAERPKGSFSTLEIQRTEQGDSAMYLCASSFTSSYNSPHHFGNGTRLTVT.

This clonotype was recorded at least ten times. The chain has TRBV7-8 and TRBJ2-7; tentatively, D is TRBD2 (6 bases). TRBJ2-3 matches the DNA end more closely, so the J call is doubtful. CDR1 is SGHVS and CDR2 is FQNEAQ in the germline V gene. The CDR3 contains 14 residues. The CDR3 sequence: CASSLRGGPDTQYF. CDR3 coding DNA: TGTGCCAGCAGCCTCCGGGGAGGTCCCGATACGCAGTATTTT.

This clonotype was counted between two and nine times. J is TRBJ2-3 and V is TRBV11-3; maybe TRBD1 (6 bases). This CDR3 is built from 16 residues. The germline V gene encodes CDR1 SGHNT and CDR2 YENEEA. Deletions cut 0 bases from V and 4 bases from J, with 14 bases between. CDR3 DNA sequence: TGTGCCAGCAGCTTAGAGCTGACAGGAGCGTCAGATACGCAGTATTTT. It codes for CASSLELTGASDTQYF.

This clonotype was observed a few times. The V call is TRBV19, the J call TRBJ1-2; tentatively, D is TRBD1 (5 bases). V lost 1 base and J lost 5, with 14 bases in between. CDR1 and CDR2 from the germline V gene are LNHDA and SQIVND (reference sequence). This CDR3 spans 15 amino acids. In DNA, the CDR3 is TGTGCCAGTAGTATAGGACAGTCAGCGTGGTATGGCTACACCTTC. Protein: CASSIGQSAWYGYTF.

V is TRBV7-8 and J is TRBJ2-2, with a possible D match to TRBD2 (6 bases). Per germline, CDR1 SGHVS and CDR2 FQNEAQ. V lost 0 bases to trimming and J lost 4 bases, with 12 bases between them. CDR3 length: 16 amino acids. The CDR3 is CASSLAGGIRTGELFF. The CDR3 DNA sequence: TGTGCCAGCAGCTTAGCGGGAGGCATTCGCACCGGGGAGCTGTTTTTT.

V gene TRBV7-6 combines with J gene TRBJ2-5; TRBD2 matches 7 bases. In germline, CDR1 is SGHVS, CDR2 FNYEAQ. The CDR3 runs 16 residues. With V trimmed by 1 base and J by 2 bases, 7 bases remained unmatched. The CDR3 loop reads CASSLVSGGIQETQYF. CDR3 nucleotide sequence: TGTGCCAGCAGCTTAGTCTCCGGGGGGATACAAGAGACCCAGTACTTC.

Points on this clonotype: Relative to the germline gene, one junction end is altered; a read error may explain this. The genes are TRBV7-9 and TRBJ2-3, with TRBD1 identical over 7 bases. Germline V gives CDR1 SEHNR, CDR2 FQNEAQ (reference sequence). The CDR3 is 13 residues long. The CDR3 sequence is CASSYEPDGTAHF. CDR3 DNA: TGTGCCAGCAGCTATGAGCCAGACGGGACAGCGCATTTT.

As to this clonotype: At one boundary the junction diverges from the germline segment, which might be a read error. The chain links TRBV10-3 to TRBJ1-5; D not resolved. The CDR3 is 16 residues long. Germline values: CDR1 ENHRY, CDR2 SYGVKD. This CDR3 reads CATSEPLGRHEQPQHF. CDR3 coding DNA: TGTGCCACCAGTGAGCCGCTCGGACGGCACGAACAGCCGCAGCATTTT.

The count of this clonotype is one. CDR3 in DNA: TGTGCCAGCAGCGTAGGGACCGCCCACAATCAGCCCCAGCTGACTTTC. Its translation: CASSVGTAHNQPQLTF. V is TRBV7-9 and J is TRBJ2-6; D assignment may be TRBD1 or TRBD2 (5 bases each). The V gene lost 5 bases and the J gene lost 16 bases, with 27 bases spanning the gap. The CDR3 is 16 amino acids. Germline V CDR1 and CDR2: SEHNR, FQNEAQ (reference sequence).

Remarks on this clonotype: One end of the junction does not line up with germline, which may come from a read error. The J gene is TRBJ2-5, the V gene TRBV11-1; D may be TRBD1 or TRBD2 (5 bases each). Germline CDR1 and CDR2: SGHAT and FQDESV (reference sequence). The CDR3 has 12 amino acids. CDR3 bases: TGTGCCGGCAGCTCGGGACGGGGTACCCAGTACTTC. Encoded protein: CAGSSGRGTQYF.

As regards this clonotype: Mismatch with germline at one junction end may stem from a read error. V gene TRBV7-9 combines with J gene TRBJ2-3; D is possibly TRBD1 or TRBD2 (5 bases each). This CDR3 has 14 amino acids. The germline gives CDR1 SEHNR, CDR2 FQNEAQ (reference sequence). The CDR3 loop reads CASSLERGGLAYDF. CDR3 DNA sequence: TGTGCCAGCAGCTTAGAGAGGGGCGGGCTTGCATATGATTTT. Variable domain in full (rest from reference TRBV7-9 and TRBJ2-3): DTGVSQNPRHKITKRGQNVTFRCDPISEHNRLYWYRQTLGQGPEFLTYFQNEAQLEKSRLLSDRFSAERPKGSFSTLEIQRTEQGDSAMYLCASSLERGGLAYDFGPGTRLTVL.

In this sample, this clonotype turned up a few times. The chain is built from TRBV20-1 and TRBJ2-7, with D maybe TRBD2 (5 bases). V was cut by 0 bases and J by 2 bases, with 17 bases left in between. Germline loops: CDR1 DFQATT, CDR2 SNEGSKA (reference sequence). The length of the CDR3 is 16 residues. The CDR3 region has the DNA TGCAGTGCTAGAGACAGAGACAAGGGAGATGCCTACGAGCAGTACTTC. Translating it yields CSARDRDKGDAYEQYF.

This clonotype was detected once. V usage is TRBV20-1 and J usage is TRBJ1-2, with a weak D call TRBD1 (5 bases). Germline values: CDR1 DFQATT, CDR2 SNEGSKA (reference sequence). V lost 2 bases and J 4 bases, leaving 11 bases between the germline ends. This CDR3 comprises 13 residues. The CDR3 sequence: CSARSDSGYGYTF. For the CDR3, the DNA is TGCAGTGCTAGAAGTGACAGTGGCTATGGCTACACCTTC.

This rearrangement joins TRBV20-1 to TRBJ1-1; D gene uncertain. CDR1 and CDR2 from the germline V gene are DFQATT and SNEGSKA (reference sequence). V dropped 2 bases and J dropped 1 base, with 14 bases sitting between them. This CDR3 is built from 15 residues. The CDR3 nucleotides read TGCAGTGCTAGACACGGAAGCAACAGGAACACTGAAGCTTTCTTT. Amino acid sequence: CSARHGSNRNTEAFF.

The chain employs TRBV7-2 and TRBJ2-1; 10 bases map to TRBD2. The CDR3 consists of 19 residues. J was trimmed by 1 base and V by 3 bases; bases with no gene match: 12. Germline V CDR1 and CDR2: SGHTA, FQGNSA. The CDR3 nucleotides read TGTGCCAGCAGCTTTGGTCTAGCGGGGGCCGCCAGGTCCTACAATGAGCAGTTCTTC. It codes for CASSFGLAGAARSYNEQFF.

The chain couples TRBV5-1 to TRBJ2-3, with D perhaps given as TRBD1 or TRBD2 (6 bases each). This CDR3 spans 13 amino acids. Germline V lookup: CDR1 SGHRS, CDR2 YFSETQ. Trimming took off 4 bases at V and 9 bases at J, with 15 bases between the two ends. CDR3 region: CASSPAGGSTQYF. In DNA, the CDR3 is TGCGCCAGCAGCCCCGCCGGGGGCAGCACGCAGTATTTT.

This chain connects TRBV5-1 to TRBJ2-5; D is uncertain. This CDR3 has 14 amino acids. Trimming shortened V by 4 bases and J by 7 bases, and 17 bases separated the two germline ends. Germline CDR1 reads SGHRS; CDR2 reads YFSETQ. The CDR3 nucleotides are TGCGCCAGCAGCGGTTACAGCATCAACACGACCCAGTACTTC. Protein product: CASSGYSINTTQYF. Full variable domain (rest looked up from reference TRBV5-1 and TRBJ2-5): KAGVTQTPRYLIKTRGQQVTLSCSPISGHRSVSWYQQTPGQGLQFLFEYFSETQRNKGNFPGRFSGRQFSNSRSEMNVSTLELGDSALYLCASSGYSINTTQYFGPGTRLLVL.

The V call is TRBV7-2, the J call TRBJ1-2; TRBD1 matches 8 bases. The junction had 16 bases not matched to a gene; V was cut back by 3 bases and J by 10 bases. There are 16 residues in the CDR3. The V gene's germline CDR1 is SGHTA and CDR2 FQGNSA. For the CDR3, the DNA is TGTGCCAGCAGCTTGCCAGGGGGCGCCGACTATGGCTACTACACCTTC. Its protein product is CASSLPGGADYGYYTF.

This clonotype has ten or more counts. One junction end disagrees with the germline gene, perhaps due to a read error. The rearrangement links TRBV7-9 to TRBJ2-3; 9 nucleotides agree with TRBD2. The CDR3 contains 14 residues. The germline V gene encodes CDR1 SEHNR and CDR2 FQNEAQ (reference sequence). For the CDR3, the DNA is TGTGCCAGCAGCTTTCAAAGAAGCGGGGGGACCGATGATTTT. This translates into CASSFQRSGGTDDF.

In its sample, this clonotype was seen once. CDR3 in DNA: TGTGCCAGCAGCTTAGGACAGGGGAACGATTACCAGCAGTACTTC. As protein: CASSLGQGNDYQQYF. The chain recombines TRBV7-8 with TRBJ2-7; 8 bases map to TRBD1. The germline V gene has CDR1 SGHVS and CDR2 FQNEAQ. The CDR3 has 15 amino acids. Germline trimming cut 1 base from V and 8 bases from J; bases unmatched to any gene: 10.

Comments on this clonotype: The junction and the germline gene differ at one end; a read error may be behind it. V usage is TRBV7-9 and J usage is TRBJ2-7; D may be TRBD1 or TRBD2 (5 bases each). The CDR3 covers 14 residues. The germline CDR1 and CDR2 sequences are SEHNR and FQNEAQ (reference sequence). CDR3 amino acids: CATSGQGLADEQYF. The CDR3 DNA is TGTGCCACCAGCGGTCAGGGCCTAGCCGACGAGCAGTACTTC.

This chain connects TRBV11-2 to TRBJ2-6; TRBD2 is a possible D gene (6 bases). The CDR3 is 16 residues long. Germline V lookup: CDR1 SGHAT, CDR2 FQNNGV. Deletions cut 5 bases from V and 1 base from J, with 12 bases between. DNA of the CDR3: TGTGCCAGCAGCCGGGGTGGAGGGTCTGGGGCCAACGTCCTGACTTTC. Its protein is CASSRGGGSGANVLTF.

This rearrangement joins TRBV9 to TRBJ1-2; D is unclear. In germline, CDR1 is SGDLS, CDR2 YYNGEE. The CDR3 has 15 residues. V gave up 7 bases and J gave up 10 bases, with 26 bases separating them. The CDR3 coding sequence is TGTGCCAGCGGCTTAGCGGTGGACGGTCGGTACTTCTACACCTTC. Translating gives CASGLAVDGRYFYTF.

This clonotype was seen just once. At one end, the junction sequence differs from germline, possibly due to a read error. The chain uses TRBV2 and TRBJ1-1, with 7 bases identical to TRBD1. Germline-derived CDR1 and CDR2 are SNHLY and FYNNEI. The CDR3 runs 14 residues. The CDR3: CTSSERTGNTEAFF. CDR3 nucleotide sequence: TGTACCAGCAGTGAACGGACAGGGAACACTGAAGCTTTCTTT. Drawing the rest from reference TRBV2 and TRBJ1-1, the complete variable domain is EPEVTQTPSHQVTQMGQEVILRCVPISNHLYFYWYRQILGQKVEFLVSFYNNEISEKSEIFDDQFSVERPDGSNFTLKIRSTKLEDSAMYFCTSSERTGNTEAFFGQGTRLTVV.

This chain connects TRBV7-4 to TRBJ1-1; tentatively, D is TRBD1 (6 bases). V lost 6 bases, J lost 3 bases, and 11 bases lay in between. Germline V CDR1 and CDR2: SGHVT, SQSDAQ. The CDR3 sequence is 13 residues long. DNA of the CDR3: TGTGCCAGCAGTCCCGAGGGGGACACTGAAGCTTTCTTT. This translates into CASSPEGDTEAFF.